The clone carrying this T cell receptor (beta chain) was recorded once. This specimen belongs to a study of blood T cell repertoires in COVID-19. On the study more broadly: The United States, Italy and Spain were the sources of the acute and convalescent COVID-19 samples. The analysed material was cDNA or gDNA that came from T cells, B-cell-depleted T cells, or PBMCs.

Original handling: The assay estimated nucleated cells by amplifying reference gene primers. TCRdb's table, derived via immunoSEQ multiplex PCR, lists solely in-frame clones and lacks some. V, J and clone size were drawn from that table, and D and trimming were deduced from the DNA. There are more than 300,000 clones in the sample; around 87% occur only once, and 10% lies in the top ten. With 4 bases removed from V and 9 bases from J, the gap between germline ends came to 10 bases. The CDR3 runs to 11 residues. Patients of the Seattle cohort, enrolled during active infection, were followed longitudinally.

Input material: peripheral blood. The TCR originated in a woman aged 30 to 39 with COVID-19, enrolled during active disease. The V and J genes are TRBV12-3 or TRBV12-4 and TRBJ2-7; tentative D call: TRBD1 (6 bases). CDR3 protein: CASSWETGQYF. Here the CDR3 DNA reads TGTGCCAGCAGTTGGGAGACAGGGCAGTACTTC.